This section outlines one TCR beta chain sequence together with its context. This entry belongs to a study of PD-1 blockade in classical Hodgkin lymphoma. Sequenced by immunoSEQ multiplex PCR; TCRdb stores in-frame clones only, minus some. The profile shows 50,000 or so clones, around 87% of them singletons. This CDR3 spans 17 amino acids. Germline CDR1 reads MDHEN; CDR2 reads SYDVKM. Germline trimming cut 7 bases from V and 4 bases from J; bases unmatched to any gene: 13. Time point given: cycle 4 day 1 (C4D1), after more than five weeks of nivolumab. All patients relapsed after autologous stem cell transplantation, and brentuximab vedotin exposure varied.

The TCR comes from a human donor with classical Hodgkin lymphoma. Sequencing used peripheral blood mononuclear cells (PBMCs), obtained before the fourth cycle of nivolumab. The chain employs TRBV28 and TRBJ2-2, with TRBD1 matching over 9 bases. The CDR3 sequence is CASTHGGGQGVTGELFF. CDR3 sequence (DNA): TGTGCCAGCACCCACGGTGGGGGACAGGGAGTCACCGGGGAGCTGTTTTTT.